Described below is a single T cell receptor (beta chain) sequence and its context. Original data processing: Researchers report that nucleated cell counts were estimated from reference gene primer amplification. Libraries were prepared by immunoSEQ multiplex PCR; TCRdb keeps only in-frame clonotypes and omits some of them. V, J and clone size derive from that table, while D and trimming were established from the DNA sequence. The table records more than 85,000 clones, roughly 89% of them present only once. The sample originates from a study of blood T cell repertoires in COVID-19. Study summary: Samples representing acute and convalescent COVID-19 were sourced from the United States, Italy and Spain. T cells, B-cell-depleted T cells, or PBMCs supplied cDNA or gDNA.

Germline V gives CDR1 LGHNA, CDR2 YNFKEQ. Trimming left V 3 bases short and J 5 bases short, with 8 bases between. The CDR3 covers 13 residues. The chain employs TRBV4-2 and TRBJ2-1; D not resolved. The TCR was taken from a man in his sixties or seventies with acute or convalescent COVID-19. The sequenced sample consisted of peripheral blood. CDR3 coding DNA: TGTGCCAGCAGCCATGCCGGAGACAATGAGCAGTTCTTC. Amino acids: CASSHAGDNEQFF.